A selection of T cell receptor beta chains follows, all from one sample in a study of Ad26.COV2.S vaccination and SARS-CoV-2 variants. Generated by immunoSEQ multiplex PCR, the TCRdb table keeps only in-frame clones and is missing some. In the table there are a few hundred thousand clones, approximately 83% of which are singletons. Specimen: peripheral blood, collected in a trial of Ad26.COV2.S vaccine versus placebo. The receptor source for this set is a person between 18 and 65 years old who received the Ad26.COV2.S COVID-19 vaccine or a placebo. Both conserved end residues are part of each CDR3. The D gene is left open where the match is weak.

V gene: TRBV5-1; D gene: .; J gene: TRBJ2-7; CDR3 protein: CASSVGSSYEQYF
V gene: TRBV7-8; D gene: .; J gene: TRBJ2-1; CDR3 protein: CASSLDTGQLGNEQFF
V gene: TRBV6-1; D gene: TRBD1; J gene: TRBJ1-4; CDR3 protein: CASSEGTGGFEKLFF
V gene: TRBV19; D gene: .; J gene: TRBJ2-1; CDR3 protein: CASSILGEQFF
V gene: TRBV7-9; D gene: .; J gene: TRBJ1-2; CDR3 protein: CASSITDAPGGYTF
V gene: TRBV3-1/TRBV3-2; D gene: .; J gene: TRBJ1-1; CDR3 protein: CASSQVGGNTEAFF
V gene: TRBV29-1; D gene: .; J gene: TRBJ1-2; CDR3 protein: CSVTSGPFGYGYTF
V gene: TRBV6-1; D gene: .; J gene: TRBJ2-1; CDR3 protein: CASSEAEQFF
V gene: TRBV21-1; D gene: .; J gene: TRBJ1-5; CDR3 protein: CASSKAIDSNQPQHF
V gene: TRBV5-1; D gene: TRBD2; J gene: TRBJ2-3; CDR3 protein: CASKGREGGDTQYF
V gene: TRBV6-6; D gene: TRBD1; J gene: TRBJ2-7; CDR3 protein: CASSSAPDRVSYEQYF
V gene: TRBV4-1; D gene: TRBD2; J gene: TRBJ2-4; CDR3 protein: CASSQDGREGLNIQYF
V gene: TRBV4-1; D gene: .; J gene: TRBJ2-7; CDR3 protein: CASSQDMSYEQYF
V gene: TRBV18; D gene: .; J gene: TRBJ2-7; CDR3 protein: CASSRFGPGTDEQYF
V gene: TRBV4-2; D gene: TRBD2; J gene: TRBJ2-1; CDR3 protein: CASHSGSKDEQFF
V gene: TRBV20-1; D gene: .; J gene: TRBJ1-1; CDR3 protein: CSASGLEGRTTNTEAFF
V gene: TRBV9; D gene: TRBD2; J gene: TRBJ2-5; CDR3 protein: CASSVSTSGGTETQYF
V gene: TRBV2; D gene: .; J gene: TRBJ1-3; CDR3 protein: CASKGFGNTIYF
V gene: TRBV6-5; D gene: .; J gene: TRBJ1-6; CDR3 protein: CASGLHSPLHF
V gene: TRBV6-5; D gene: TRBD1; J gene: TRBJ2-1; CDR3 protein: CASRAGQGARNEQFF
V gene: TRBV5-1; D gene: TRBD2; J gene: TRBJ2-3; CDR3 protein: CASSLTSGMFGDTQYF
V gene: TRBV2; D gene: .; J gene: TRBJ2-7; CDR3 protein: CASTLAYEQYF
V gene: TRBV25-1; D gene: .; J gene: TRBJ2-2; CDR3 protein: CASSSHTGELFF
V gene: TRBV11-3; D gene: .; J gene: TRBJ1-1; CDR3 protein: CASSPGGGTEAFF
V gene: TRBV5-1; D gene: .; J gene: TRBJ2-2; CDR3 protein: CASRRNSNTGELFF
V gene: TRBV19; D gene: TRBD1; J gene: TRBJ2-5; CDR3 protein: CASRLQGYGLEETQYF
V gene: TRBV2; D gene: TRBD1; J gene: TRBJ1-4; CDR3 protein: CASRTGGQAEKLFF
V gene: TRBV9; D gene: .; J gene: TRBJ1-1; CDR3 protein: CASRPPADFSRSTEAFF
V gene: TRBV2; D gene: .; J gene: TRBJ2-1; CDR3 protein: CASCKRLNEQFF
V gene: TRBV28; D gene: .; J gene: TRBJ1-5; CDR3 protein: CASSFSNQPQHF
V gene: TRBV30; D gene: .; J gene: TRBJ1-2; CDR3 protein: CAWMHRSGYGYTF
V gene: TRBV5-5; D gene: .; J gene: TRBJ1-1; CDR3 protein: CASSSGNTEAFF
V gene: TRBV6-2/TRBV6-3; D gene: .; J gene: TRBJ1-2; CDR3 protein: CASSFRGTVSYGYTF
V gene: TRBV12-3/TRBV12-4; D gene: .; J gene: TRBJ1-5; CDR3 protein: CASSSPPKPQHF
V gene: TRBV7-2; D gene: TRBD1; J gene: TRBJ1-1; CDR3 protein: CASSTRTGMNTEAFF
V gene: TRBV6-5; D gene: .; J gene: TRBJ1-1; CDR3 protein: CASSYRGLNTEAFF
V gene: TRBV6-2/TRBV6-3; D gene: .; J gene: TRBJ1-1; CDR3 protein: CASSYSLQNTEAFF
V gene: TRBV28; D gene: .; J gene: TRBJ1-5; CDR3 protein: CASRRGGQPQHF
V gene: TRBV4-1; D gene: TRBD1; J gene: TRBJ1-4; CDR3 protein: CASSPPGQGSEKLFF
V gene: TRBV29-1; D gene: TRBD1; J gene: TRBJ2-2; CDR3 protein: CSVGQISNTGELFF
V gene: TRBV5-4; D gene: .; J gene: TRBJ2-1; CDR3 protein: CASSRELRDFSYNEQFF
V gene: TRBV18; D gene: .; J gene: TRBJ2-5; CDR3 protein: CASSLRQETQYF
V gene: TRBV7-6; D gene: .; J gene: TRBJ1-1; CDR3 protein: CATGRLRAGRNTEAFF
V gene: TRBV7-9; D gene: .; J gene: TRBJ2-7; CDR3 protein: CASSLATNEQYF
V gene: TRBV5-6; D gene: .; J gene: TRBJ1-1; CDR3 protein: CASSWGKQNTEAFF
V gene: TRBV11-3; D gene: .; J gene: TRBJ1-1; CDR3 protein: CASSRRTEAFF
V gene: TRBV9; D gene: .; J gene: TRBJ2-2; CDR3 protein: CASSPVGTGELFF
V gene: TRBV7-3; D gene: .; J gene: TRBJ1-2; CDR3 protein: CASSRTGFLANYGYTF
V gene: TRBV5-4; D gene: .; J gene: TRBJ1-3; CDR3 protein: CASSLAAGATTGNTIYF
V gene: TRBV2; D gene: .; J gene: TRBJ2-4; CDR3 protein: CASRSDLRGTLHF
V gene: TRBV6-5; D gene: .; J gene: TRBJ1-5; CDR3 protein: CASSLTGTNQPQHF
V gene: TRBV11-2; D gene: .; J gene: TRBJ2-6; CDR3 protein: CASRNGRISGANVLTF
V gene: TRBV27; D gene: .; J gene: TRBJ1-1; CDR3 protein: CASSFPGGTEAFF
V gene: TRBV5-1; D gene: .; J gene: TRBJ2-3; CDR3 protein: CASRLQGSTDTQYF
V gene: TRBV6-5; D gene: .; J gene: TRBJ2-2; CDR3 protein: CASSYSVTTNTGELFF
V gene: TRBV2; D gene: .; J gene: TRBJ2-5; CDR3 protein: CASRRGAQETQYF
V gene: TRBV29-1; D gene: .; J gene: TRBJ1-4; CDR3 protein: CSVRKGSGNEKLFF
V gene: TRBV6-5; D gene: .; J gene: TRBJ2-2; CDR3 protein: CASSIYRGGGELFF
V gene: TRBV7-2; D gene: .; J gene: TRBJ2-1; CDR3 protein: CASSLNYNEQFF
V gene: TRBV6-2/TRBV6-3; D gene: TRBD2; J gene: TRBJ2-5; CDR3 protein: CASSYPEGLAGGETQYF